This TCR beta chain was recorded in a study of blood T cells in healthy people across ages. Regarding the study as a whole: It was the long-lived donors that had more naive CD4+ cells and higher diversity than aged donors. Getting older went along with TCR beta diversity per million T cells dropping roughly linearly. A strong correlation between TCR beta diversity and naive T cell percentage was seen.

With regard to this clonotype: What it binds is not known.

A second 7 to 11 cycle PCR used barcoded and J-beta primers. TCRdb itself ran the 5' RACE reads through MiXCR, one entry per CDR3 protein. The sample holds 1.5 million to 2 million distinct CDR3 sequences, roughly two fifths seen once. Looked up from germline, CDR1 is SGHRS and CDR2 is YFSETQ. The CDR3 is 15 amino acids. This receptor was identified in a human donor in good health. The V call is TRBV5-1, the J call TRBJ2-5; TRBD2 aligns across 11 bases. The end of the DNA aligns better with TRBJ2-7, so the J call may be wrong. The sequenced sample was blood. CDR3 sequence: CASSVTSGVIYEQYF. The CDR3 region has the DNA TGCGCCAGCAGCGTGACTAGCGGGGTTATCTACGAGCAGTACTTC.